Below, 18 T cell receptor beta chains from the same sample are listed, as sequenced in a study of CD8+CD57+ T cells in acquired aplastic anemia. It was genomic DNA that served as the template for profiling TCR beta VDJ and CDR3. MiXCR, applied by TCRdb to the reads, yields one record per CDR3 protein. The table records about 160,000 distinct CDR3 sequences, 35% to 55% of them present only once. The sample was sorted CD4+, CD8+, or CD8+CD57+ T cells (not recorded which) from PBMCs. The receptors shown here come from a human donor in good health.

The V call is TRBV9, the J call TRBJ2-1; D is ambiguous. Germline assignment: CDR1 SGDLS and CDR2 YYNGEE. V shed 1 base and J shed 5 bases, with 10 bases lying between them. The CDR3 extends over 14 amino acids. CDR3 DNA: TGTGCCAGCAGCGTAAATTCCGTCGACAATGAGCAGTTCTTC. Protein product: CASSVNSVDNEQFF.

This clonotype was picked up many times. The chain links TRBV7-2 to TRBJ2-5; 7 nucleotides line up with TRBD1. The CDR3 has 15 residues. Germline V gene sequence: CDR1 SGHTA, CDR2 FQGNSA. J was trimmed by 5 bases and V by 3 bases; bases with no gene match: 9. The CDR3 region has the DNA TGTGCCAGCAGCTTCATAGGGGGCAAGGCGGAGACCCAGTACTTC. It specifies CASSFIGGKAETQYF.

This clonotype was seen more than once but under ten times. The chain combines TRBV27 with TRBJ2-1, with 8 positions matching TRBD2. Per germline, CDR1 MNHEY and CDR2 SMNVEV (reference sequence). V lost 6 bases to trimming and J lost 7 bases; unmatched junction nucleotides: 14. The CDR3 sequence is 16 residues long. The CDR3 here is CASSPYRTSLRNEQFF. The CDR3 nucleotides read TGTGCCAGCAGCCCCTATCGGACTAGCCTTCGGAATGAGCAGTTCTTC.

The table lists this clonotype with a few counts. V and J are TRBV20-1 and TRBJ1-6, with D unresolved. Germline V gene lookup returns CDR1 DFQATT and CDR2 SNEGSKA (reference sequence). Trimming removed 2 bases at V and 7 bases at J, with 12 bases between. The CDR3 contains 14 residues. Here the CDR3 reads CSARRGPSNSPLHF. The CDR3 DNA reads TGCAGTGCTAGAAGAGGGCCGTCCAATTCACCCCTCCACTTT.

The gene calls are TRBV6-9 and TRBJ2-4; 14 nucleotides match TRBD2. Per the germline V gene, CDR1 is MNHGY and CDR2 is SVAAGI. This CDR3 is built from 19 residues. V gave up 2 bases and J gave up 0 bases; unmatched junction bases: 6. The chain's CDR3 is CASSYTGTSGGRAKNIQYF. The CDR3 DNA is TGTGCCAGCAGTTATACCGGGACTAGCGGGGGCCGAGCCAAAAACATTCAGTACTTC.

The chain joins TRBV7-3 to TRBJ2-2, with unresolved D. V was cut by 10 bases and J by 6 bases, with 12 bases left in between. Germline V gene sequence: CDR1 SGHTA, CDR2 FQGTGA. This CDR3 comprises 12 residues. CDR3 amino acids: CATARCPGELFF. CDR3 coding DNA: TGTGCCACCGCTCGGTGTCCCGGGGAGCTGTTTTTT.

With regard to this clonotype: A read error may be the cause here, since a much bigger clone is one base away. The chain recombines TRBV20-1 with TRBJ1-2; D remains ambiguous. The V gene lost 6 bases and the J gene lost 4 bases, with 18 bases spanning the gap. The CDR3 has 14 residues. Germline V CDR1 and CDR2: DFQATT, SNEGSKA (reference sequence). CDR3 sequence (DNA): TGCAGTGCCCCTTACAGAGTGGCTGGCTATGGCTACACCTTC. Translated, it gives CSAPYRVAGYGYTF.

In regard to this clonotype: This may come from a read error, since a much larger clone is one base off. V is TRBV6-1 and J is TRBJ2-7; D not resolved. Per the germline V gene, CDR1 is MNHNS and CDR2 is SASEGT. The V end lost 7 bases, the J end lost 0 bases, and 13 bases lay between the germline ends. This CDR3 has 14 residues. DNA for the CDR3: TGTGCCAGCAAAGAGAGAATAAGCTCCTACGAGCAGTACTTC. As protein: CASKERISSYEQYF.

This clonotype was seen ten or more times. This chain uses TRBV2 with TRBJ1-1, with 8 nucleotides matching TRBD1. After removal of 11 bases from V and 4 bases from J, the junction contained 9 bases not matched to a gene. Germline V lookup: CDR1 SNHLY, CDR2 FYNNEI. CDR3 length: 13 residues. The DNA for the CDR3 is TGTGCCGGACGGACAGGGACTGGCACTGAAGCTTTCTTT. Translated: CAGRTGTGTEAFF.

In regard to this clonotype: Given a much more abundant clone one base away, this may be a read error. The V call is TRBV20-1, the J call TRBJ1-5, with no clear D. Germline V gene data show CDR1 as DFQATT and CDR2 as SNEGSKA (reference sequence). The CDR3 contains 15 residues. The V and J ends lost 1 base and 4 bases respectively, with 14 bases between them. The CDR3 here is CSARGIGWGNQPQHF. The DNA for the CDR3 is TGCAGTGCTAGAGGGATCGGGTGGGGAAATCAGCCCCAGCATTTT.

V is TRBV7-9 and J is TRBJ1-4; D is unresolved. The germline gives CDR1 SEHNR, CDR2 FQNEAQ (reference sequence). The CDR3 is 13 amino acids. Trimming took 11 bases from V and 8 from J, leaving 18 bases between them. CDR3 DNA sequence: TGTGCCTCGGGCGTTGCGACGGGGGAAAAACTGTTTTTT. This sequence encodes CASGVATGEKLFF.

This chain connects TRBV2 to TRBJ1-4; D might be TRBD1 (5 bases). The CDR3 loop spans 15 amino acids. The germline gives CDR1 SNHLY, CDR2 FYNNEI. The V and J ends lost 3 bases and 3 bases respectively, with 11 bases between them. The CDR3 bases are TGTGCCAGCAGTGAGTGGGGGGGAGCTAATGAAAAACTGTTTTTT. Translation: CASSEWGGANEKLFF.

The chain carries TRBV11-1 and TRBJ1-1; 9 bases are shared with TRBD1. V was pared by 6 bases and J by 5 bases, with 7 bases of the junction left unmatched. The CDR3 loop spans 14 amino acids. The V gene's germline CDR1 is SGHAT and CDR2 FQDESV (reference sequence). CDR3 nucleotide sequence: TGTGCCAGCAGGGGACAGGGACCCCTGACTGAAGCTTTCTTT. Amino acids: CASRGQGPLTEAFF.

With respect to this clonotype: The junction departs from the called germline gene at one end, perhaps through a read error. The V gene is TRBV5-5, the J gene TRBJ2-5; 7 bases align to TRBD1. Germline V CDR1 and CDR2: SGHKS, YYEKEE (reference sequence). This CDR3 spans 14 amino acids. Here the CDR3 reads CASSVAGTEETQYF. The DNA for the CDR3 is TGCGCCAGCAGCGTCGCCGGGACAGAAGAGACCCAGTACTTC.

This clonotype was recorded many times. The chain carries TRBV4-1 and TRBJ2-1, with TRBD1 as a possible D gene (6 bases). The CDR3 has 13 residues. V was trimmed by 3 bases and J by 4 bases, leaving 7 bases between them. In germline, CDR1 is MGHRA, CDR2 YSYEKL. The CDR3 nucleotides are TGCGCCAGCAGCCAGGGGGCTTACAATGAGCAGTTCTTC. It encodes CASSQGAYNEQFF.

The genes are TRBV10-3 and TRBJ2-7; TRBD1 agrees at 10 bases. V lost 3 bases and J lost 2; bases outside the gene matches: 10. Germline values: CDR1 ENHRY, CDR2 SYGVKD. The CDR3 is made up of 17 amino acids. The CDR3 protein is CAISDEGQGRPTYEQYF. CDR3 nucleotide sequence: TGTGCCATCAGTGATGAGGGACAGGGGCGACCAACCTACGAGCAGTACTTC.

In this sample, this clonotype turned up many times. The chain joins TRBV5-4 to TRBJ2-2, with D maybe TRBD2 (5 bases). V was trimmed by 3 bases and J by 0 bases, leaving 9 bases between them. The CDR3 is 15 residues long. Germline CDR1 SGHNT, CDR2 YYREEE (reference sequence). In DNA, the CDR3 is TGTGCCAGCAGCTCAGCGGCCCCGAACACCGGGGAGCTGTTTTTT. It yields the protein CASSSAAPNTGELFF.

This clonotype was counted ten times or more. The rearrangement uses TRBV2 and TRBJ1-2; a weak D match, TRBD1 (6 bases). Trimming pared 6 bases from V and 6 bases from J, leaving 17 bases between. CDR3 size: 14 residues. Germline values: CDR1 SNHLY, CDR2 FYNNEI. In nucleotides, the CDR3 is TGTGCCAGCAGGCCGGTCGGAGGGGGTCATGGCTACACCTTC. Protein: CASRPVGGGHGYTF.